Listed below are T cell receptor beta chains from one sample, sequenced in a study of T cells in Graves' hyperthyroidism and ophthalmopathy. TCRdb redid the calling of the multiplex PCR reads with MiXCR, one entry per CDR3 protein. The repertoire holds about 350,000 distinct CDR3 sequences, with roughly 14% as singletons. Sequencing was performed on blood. These receptors were collected from a woman in her 30s with Graves' hyperthyroidism. The CDR3 runs from the conserved cysteine through the conserved F or W. Fields, in order: clone size, D gene, V gene, J gene, CDR3 protein, CDR3 DNA. A D gene is named only where the DNA matches it firmly. Not all rows give a size; the values are once, few, many and, for expanded clones, a class.

abundance: NA
d_gene: NA
v_gene: TRBV12-3/TRBV12-4
j_gene: TRBJ2-1
CDR3aa: CASSLVAFNEQFF
CDR3nt: TGTGCCAGCAGTTTAGTAGCGTTCAATGAGCAGTTCTTC

abundance: many
d_gene: NA
v_gene: TRBV2
j_gene: TRBJ1-1
CDR3aa: CASSEPLPNTEAFF
CDR3nt: TGTGCCAGCAGTGAACCTCTGCCGAACACTGAAGCTTTCTTT

abundance: few
d_gene: NA
v_gene: TRBV4-3
j_gene: TRBJ2-3
CDR3aa: CASSQDALTDTQYF
CDR3nt: TGCGCCAGCAGCCAAGACGCCCTTACAGATACGCAGTATTTT

abundance: few
d_gene: NA
v_gene: TRBV11-2
j_gene: TRBJ2-6
CDR3aa: CASSSTGKGANVLTF
CDR3nt: TGTGCCAGCAGCTCCACAGGGAAGGGGGCCAACGTCCTGACTTTC

abundance: many
d_gene: NA
v_gene: TRBV20-1
j_gene: TRBJ1-5
CDR3aa: CSARASENQPQHF
CDR3nt: TGCAGTGCTAGAGCGTCAGAAAATCAGCCCCAGCATTTT

abundance: many
d_gene: NA
v_gene: TRBV29-1
j_gene: TRBJ2-6
CDR3aa: CSVEVVSGANVLTF
CDR3nt: TGCAGCGTTGAAGTCGTCTCTGGGGCCAACGTCCTGACTTTC

abundance: few
d_gene: TRBD2
v_gene: TRBV6-5
j_gene: TRBJ2-1
CDR3aa: CASSYGTSGKMYNEQFF
CDR3nt: TGTGCCAGCAGTTATGGGACTAGCGGGAAGATGTACAATGAGCAGTTCTTC

abundance: NA
d_gene: NA
v_gene: TRBV2
j_gene: TRBJ2-7
CDR3aa: CASSARDSTPEQYF
CDR3nt: TGTGCCAGCAGTGCCCGGGACTCTACCCCCGAGCAGTACTTC

abundance: few
d_gene: NA
v_gene: TRBV3-1
j_gene: TRBJ2-1
CDR3aa: CASSQDSGAPGVAQFF
CDR3nt: TGTGCCAGCAGCCAAGATTCGGGGGCACCGGGGGTCGCGCAGTTCTTC

abundance: many
d_gene: TRBD1
v_gene: TRBV20-1
j_gene: TRBJ1-6
CDR3aa: CSARGQGGSYNSPLHF
CDR3nt: TGCAGTGCTAGAGGACAGGGAGGATCCTATAATTCACCCCTCCACTTT

abundance: many
d_gene: NA
v_gene: TRBV12-3/TRBV12-4
j_gene: TRBJ1-1
CDR3aa: CASSAYRKNTEAFF
CDR3nt: TGTGCCAGCAGTGCGTACAGGAAAAACACTGAAGCTTTCTTT

abundance: many
d_gene: NA
v_gene: TRBV11-2
j_gene: TRBJ2-2
CDR3aa: CASSPLRTGELFF
CDR3nt: TGTGCCAGCAGCCCGCTCCGTACCGGGGAGCTGTTTTTT

abundance: few
d_gene: TRBD2
v_gene: TRBV27
j_gene: TRBJ2-1
CDR3aa: CASSYLVTSGLLNEQFF
CDR3nt: TGTGCCAGCAGTTATTTAGTTACTAGCGGGTTGTTGAATGAGCAGTTCTTC